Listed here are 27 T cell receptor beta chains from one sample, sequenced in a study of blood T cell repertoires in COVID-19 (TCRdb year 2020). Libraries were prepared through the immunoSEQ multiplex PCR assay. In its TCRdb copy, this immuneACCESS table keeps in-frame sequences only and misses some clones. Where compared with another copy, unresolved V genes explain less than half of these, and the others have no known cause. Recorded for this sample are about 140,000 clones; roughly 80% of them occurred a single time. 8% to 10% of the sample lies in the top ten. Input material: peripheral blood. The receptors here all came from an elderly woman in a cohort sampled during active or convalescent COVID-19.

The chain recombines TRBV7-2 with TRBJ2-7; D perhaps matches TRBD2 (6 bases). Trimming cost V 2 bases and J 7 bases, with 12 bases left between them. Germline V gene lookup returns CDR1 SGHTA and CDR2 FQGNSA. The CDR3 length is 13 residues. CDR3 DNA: TGTGCCAGCAGCTTATGGCGGGGACGAGAGCAGTACGTC. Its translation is CASSLWRGREQYV.

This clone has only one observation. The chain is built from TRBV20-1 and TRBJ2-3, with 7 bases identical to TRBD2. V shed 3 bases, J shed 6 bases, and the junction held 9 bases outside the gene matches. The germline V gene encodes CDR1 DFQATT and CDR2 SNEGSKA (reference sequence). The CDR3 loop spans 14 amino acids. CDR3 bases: TGCAGTGCTAGTGGGAGCGGGGACGGCGATACGCAGTATTTT. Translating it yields CSASGSGDGDTQYF.

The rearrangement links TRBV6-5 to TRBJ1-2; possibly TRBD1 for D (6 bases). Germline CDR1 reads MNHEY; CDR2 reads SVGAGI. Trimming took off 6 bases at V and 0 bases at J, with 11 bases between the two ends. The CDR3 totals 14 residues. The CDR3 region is CASSRTATNYGYTF. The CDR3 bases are TGTGCCAGCAGCCGGACAGCCACTAACTATGGCTACACCTTC.

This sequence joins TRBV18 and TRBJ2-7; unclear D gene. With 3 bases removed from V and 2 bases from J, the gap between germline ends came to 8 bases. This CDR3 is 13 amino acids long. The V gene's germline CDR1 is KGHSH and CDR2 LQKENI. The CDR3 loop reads CASSPAITYEQYV. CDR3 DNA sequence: TGTGCCAGCTCACCCGCGATAACCTACGAGCAGTACGTC.

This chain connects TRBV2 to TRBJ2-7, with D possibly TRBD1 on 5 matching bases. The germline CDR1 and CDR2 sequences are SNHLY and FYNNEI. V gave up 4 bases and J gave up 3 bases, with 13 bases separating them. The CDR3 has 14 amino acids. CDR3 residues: CASSVRGGFYEQYF. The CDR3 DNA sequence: TGTGCCAGCAGTGTTAGGGGCGGTTTCTACGAGCAGTACTTC.

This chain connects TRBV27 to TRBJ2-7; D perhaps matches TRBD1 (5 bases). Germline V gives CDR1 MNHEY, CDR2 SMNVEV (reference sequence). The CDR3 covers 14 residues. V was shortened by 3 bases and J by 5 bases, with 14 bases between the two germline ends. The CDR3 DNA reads TGTGCCAGCAGTTTTACAGGTAAATCAGACGAGCAGTACTTC. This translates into CASSFTGKSDEQYF.

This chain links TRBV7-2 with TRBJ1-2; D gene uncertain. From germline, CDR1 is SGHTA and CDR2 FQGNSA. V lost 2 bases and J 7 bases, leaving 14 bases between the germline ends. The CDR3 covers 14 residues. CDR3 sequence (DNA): TGTGCCAGCAGCTTATCCTCAGGCAGGATTGGCTACACCTTC. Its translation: CASSLSSGRIGYTF. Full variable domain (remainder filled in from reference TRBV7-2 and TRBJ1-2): GAGVSQSPSNKVTEKGKDVELRCDPISGHTALYWYRQSLGQGLEFLIYFQGNSAPDKSGLPSDRFSAERTGGSVSTLTIQRTQQEDSAVYLCASSLSSGRIGYTFGSGTRLTVV.

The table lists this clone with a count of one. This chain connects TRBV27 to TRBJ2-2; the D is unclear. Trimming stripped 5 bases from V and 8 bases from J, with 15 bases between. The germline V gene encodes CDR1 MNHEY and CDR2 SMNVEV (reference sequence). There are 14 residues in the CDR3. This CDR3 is CASSRSRITGELFF. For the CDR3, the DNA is TGTGCCAGCAGTCGCTCTAGGATTACGGGGGAGCTGTTTTTT.

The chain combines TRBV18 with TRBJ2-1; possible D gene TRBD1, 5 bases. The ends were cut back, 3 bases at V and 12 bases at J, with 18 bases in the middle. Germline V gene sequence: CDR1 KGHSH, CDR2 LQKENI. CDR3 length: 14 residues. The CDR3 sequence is CASSPSTQGRWQFF. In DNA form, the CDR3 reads TGTGCCAGCTCACCGAGTACCCAGGGTAGGTGGCAGTTCTTC. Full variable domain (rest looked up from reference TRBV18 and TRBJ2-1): NAGVMQNPRHLVRRRGQEARLRCSPMKGHSHVYWYRQLPEEGLKFMVYLQKENIIDESGMPKERFSAEFPKEGPSILRIQQVVRGDSAAYFCASSPSTQGRWQFFGPGTRLTVL.

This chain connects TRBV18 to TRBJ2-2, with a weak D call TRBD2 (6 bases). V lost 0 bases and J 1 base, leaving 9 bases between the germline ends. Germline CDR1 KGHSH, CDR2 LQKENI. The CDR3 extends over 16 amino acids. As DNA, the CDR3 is TGTGCCAGCTCACCACCTGGGGGACTGAACACCGGGGAGCTGTTTTTT. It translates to CASSPPGGLNTGELFF.

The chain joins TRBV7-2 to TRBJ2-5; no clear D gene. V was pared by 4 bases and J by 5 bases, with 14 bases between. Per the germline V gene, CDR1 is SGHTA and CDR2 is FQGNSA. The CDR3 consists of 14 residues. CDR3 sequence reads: CASSSPGVAETQYF. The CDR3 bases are TGTGCCAGCAGCTCCCCCGGAGTGGCGGAGACCCAGTACTTC.

The CDR3 reads CASSLTAGGRGTF. The CDR3, as DNA: TGCGCCAGCAGCTTGACGGCAGGGGGCAGAGGCACCTTC. J is TRBJ1-2 and V is TRBV5-1, with 8 bases fitting TRBD1. The V and J ends lost 1 base and 13 bases, in that order; junction bases with no gene match: 9. Germline CDR1 is SGHRS and CDR2 is YFSETQ. The CDR3 runs 13 residues. The full variable domain, its missing parts supplied by reference TRBV5-1 and TRBJ1-2, is KAGVTQTPRYLIKTRGQQVTLSCSPISGHRSVSWYQQTPGQGLQFLFEYFSETQRNKGNFPGRFSGRQFSNSRSEMNVSTLELGDSALYLCASSLTAGGRGTFGSGTRLTVV.

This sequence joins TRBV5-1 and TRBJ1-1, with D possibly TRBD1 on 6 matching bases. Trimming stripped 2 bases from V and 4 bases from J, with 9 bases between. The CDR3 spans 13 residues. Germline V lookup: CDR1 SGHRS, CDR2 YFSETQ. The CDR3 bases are TGCGCCAGCAGCTTCGGGGGGCGCACTGAAGCTTTCTTT. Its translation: CASSFGGRTEAFF.

The CDR3 loop reads CASSFRLRAGVVTGELFF. DNA for the CDR3: TGTGCCAGCAGTTTCCGCCTCCGAGCGGGGGTAGTTACCGGGGAGCTGTTTTTT. The chain recombines TRBV27 with TRBJ2-2; 8 bases agree with TRBD2. Trimming at V came to 3 bases and at J to 5 bases, leaving 14 bases not matched to a gene. The CDR3 spans 18 residues. Germline CDR1 reads MNHEY; CDR2 reads SMNVEV (reference sequence).

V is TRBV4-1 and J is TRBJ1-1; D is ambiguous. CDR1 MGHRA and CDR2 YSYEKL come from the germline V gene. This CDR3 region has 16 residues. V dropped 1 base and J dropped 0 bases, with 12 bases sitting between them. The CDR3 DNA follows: TGCGCCAGCAGCCAAGCCCAGAGGACTCTGAACACTGAAGCTTTCTTT. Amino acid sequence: CASSQAQRTLNTEAFF.

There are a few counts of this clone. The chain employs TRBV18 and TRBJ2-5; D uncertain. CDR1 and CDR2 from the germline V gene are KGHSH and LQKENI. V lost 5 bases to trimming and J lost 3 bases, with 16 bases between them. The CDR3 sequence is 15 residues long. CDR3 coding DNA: TGTGCCAGCTCATCCCGGCCCGTAGCCGAAGAGACCCAGTACTTC. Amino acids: CASSSRPVAEETQYF.

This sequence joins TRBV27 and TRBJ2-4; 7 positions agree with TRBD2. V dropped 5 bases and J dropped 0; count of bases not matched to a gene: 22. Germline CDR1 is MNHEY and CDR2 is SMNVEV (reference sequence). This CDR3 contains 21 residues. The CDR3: CASSSSRGTLSGSVAKNIQYF. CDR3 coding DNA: TGTGCCAGCAGTAGCTCTCGCGGGACCCTTAGCGGGTCCGTAGCCAAAAACATTCAGTACTTC.

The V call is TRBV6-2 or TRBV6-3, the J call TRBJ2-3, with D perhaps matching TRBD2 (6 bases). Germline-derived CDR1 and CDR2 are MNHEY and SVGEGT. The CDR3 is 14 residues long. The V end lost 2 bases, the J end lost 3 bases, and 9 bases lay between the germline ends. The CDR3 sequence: CASSYGGYTDTQYF. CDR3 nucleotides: TGTGCCAGCAGTTACGGGGGGTATACAGATACGCAGTATTTT.

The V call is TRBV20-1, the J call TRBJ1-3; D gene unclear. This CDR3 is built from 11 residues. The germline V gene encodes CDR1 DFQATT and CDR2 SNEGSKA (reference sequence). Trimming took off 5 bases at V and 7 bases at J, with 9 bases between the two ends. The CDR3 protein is CSAPELNTIYF. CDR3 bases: TGCAGTGCTCCCGAGCTGAACACCATATATTTT.

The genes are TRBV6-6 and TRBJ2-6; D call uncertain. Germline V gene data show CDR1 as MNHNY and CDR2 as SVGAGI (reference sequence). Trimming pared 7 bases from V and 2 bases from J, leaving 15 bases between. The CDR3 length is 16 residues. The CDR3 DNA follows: TGTGCCAGCAACAACGGTGAGGTGGCTGGGGCCAACGTCCTGACTTTC. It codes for CASNNGEVAGANVLTF.

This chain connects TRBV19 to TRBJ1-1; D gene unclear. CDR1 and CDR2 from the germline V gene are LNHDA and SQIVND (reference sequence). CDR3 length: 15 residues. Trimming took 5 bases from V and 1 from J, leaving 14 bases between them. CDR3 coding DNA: TGTGCCAGTAGTCCCGAGGCGCTACGGAACACTGAAGCTTTCTTT. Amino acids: CASSPEALRNTEAFF.

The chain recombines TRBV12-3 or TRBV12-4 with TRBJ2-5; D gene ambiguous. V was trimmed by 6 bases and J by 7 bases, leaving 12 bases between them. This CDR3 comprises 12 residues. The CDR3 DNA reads TGTGCCAGCAGGGGCATGCCTTCGACCCAGTACTTC. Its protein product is CASRGMPSTQYF.

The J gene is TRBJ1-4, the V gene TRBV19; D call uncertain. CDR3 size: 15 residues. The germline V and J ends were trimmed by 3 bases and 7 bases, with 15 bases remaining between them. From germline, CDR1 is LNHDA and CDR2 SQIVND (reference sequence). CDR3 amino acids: CASSIVGMAGEKLFF. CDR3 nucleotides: TGTGCCAGTAGTATCGTGGGCATGGCGGGTGAAAAACTGTTTTTT.

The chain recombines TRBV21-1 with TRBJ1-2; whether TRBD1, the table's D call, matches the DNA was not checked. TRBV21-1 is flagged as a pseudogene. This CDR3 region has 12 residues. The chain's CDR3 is CASSNLAIGYTF. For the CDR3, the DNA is TGTGCCAGCAGCAATTTGGCCATTGGCTACACCTTC.

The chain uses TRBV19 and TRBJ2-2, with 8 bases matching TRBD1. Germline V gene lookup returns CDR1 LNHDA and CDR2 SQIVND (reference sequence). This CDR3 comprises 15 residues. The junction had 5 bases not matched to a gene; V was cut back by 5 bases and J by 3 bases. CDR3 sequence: CASSWSGGDTGELFF. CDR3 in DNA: TGTGCCAGTAGTTGGTCAGGGGGCGACACCGGGGAGCTGTTTTTT. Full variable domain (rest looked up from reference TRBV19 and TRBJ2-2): DGGITQSPKYLFRKEGQNVTLSCEQNLNHDAMYWYRQDPGQGLRLIYYSQIVNDFQKGDIAEGYSVSREKKESFPLTVTSAQKNPTAFYLCASSWSGGDTGELFFGEGSRLTVL.

CDR3 bases: TGTGCCAGCAGCTTGGAGGGGGGGACTGAAGCTTTCTTT. Protein sequence: CASSLEGGTEAFF. The chain recombines TRBV7-2 with TRBJ1-1; tentatively, D is TRBD1 (6 bases). V was clipped by 3 bases and J by 5 bases, with 10 bases between them. Looked up from germline, CDR1 is SGHTA and CDR2 is FQGNSA. The CDR3 extends over 13 amino acids. The full variable domain, in which reference TRBV7-2 and TRBJ1-1 provide the parts outside the CDR3, is GAGVSQSPSNKVTEKGKDVELRCDPISGHTALYWYRQSLGQGLEFLIYFQGNSAPDKSGLPSDRFSAERTGGSVSTLTIQRTQQEDSAVYLCASSLEGGTEAFFGQGTRLTVV.

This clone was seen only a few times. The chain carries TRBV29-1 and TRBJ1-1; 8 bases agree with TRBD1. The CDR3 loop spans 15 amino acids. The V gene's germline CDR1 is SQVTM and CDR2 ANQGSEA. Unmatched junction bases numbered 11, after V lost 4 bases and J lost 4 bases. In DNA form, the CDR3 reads TGCAGCGTTGGATTTAGTGGACAGGGAAGCACTGAAGCTTTCTTT. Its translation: CSVGFSGQGSTEAFF.